This note documents a single T cell receptor (beta chain) sequence. Its matching antigen is unknown. This sample is part of a study of T cells after posttransplantation cyclophosphamide. Notes on the study in general: TRB overlap between skin or GI tissue T cells and blood was limited. After PTCy, TRB diversity resembled that of CNI/methotrexate controls. Donor CD8+ memory clones often dominated recipient blood repertoires at later times.

CDR1 and CDR2 (germline): SNHLY, FYNNEI. This CDR3 is built from 15 residues. Trimming took off 4 bases at V and 5 bases at J, with 15 bases between the two ends. Sampled 1 year posttransplant, controls received myeloablative marrow transplants, methotrexate and a calcineurin inhibitor. Method: immunoSEQ multiplex PCR; TCRdb's copy keeps in-frame clones and lacks some. The table records about 20,000 clones, more than 70% of them present only once. The source material was PBMCs, sampled after an allogeneic stem cell transplant with a calcineurin inhibitor and methotrexate. This chain links TRBV2 with TRBJ2-1; D is uncertain. The sequence was obtained from a female patient aged 50-59 years who received an allogeneic stem cell transplant from an unrelated donor, was CMV-positive, and had chronic GVHD only. The T cells may partly be graft donor cells. CDR3 coding DNA: TGTGCCAGCAGTGCTCCAGAAACTACCCACAATGAGCAGTTCTTC. It is translated as CASSAPETTHNEQFF. Filled out from reference TRBV2 and TRBJ2-1, the complete variable domain reads EPEVTQTPSHQVTQMGQEVILRCVPISNHLYFYWYRQILGQKVEFLVSFYNNEISEKSEIFDDQFSVERPDGSNFTLKIRSTKLEDSAMYFCASSAPETTHNEQFFGPGTRLTVL.